What follows describes a single T cell receptor beta chain. The data belong to a study of blood T cell repertoires in COVID-19. About the study: Whether acute or convalescent, the COVID-19 samples came from the United States, Italy and Spain. T cells, B-cell-depleted T cells, or PBMCs supplied cDNA or gDNA.

Per the germline V gene, CDR1 is SGHRS and CDR2 is YFSETQ. The CDR3 has 13 amino acids. Trimming removed 5 bases from V and 10 bases from J, with 15 bases in between. As handled by the study authors: Scientists estimated how many nucleated cells there were by amplifying reference gene primers. Only in-frame clones appear in the TCRdb table, and some are missing; sequencing was by immunoSEQ multiplex PCR. V and J calls and clone size are those listed in that table; D and trimming were worked out from the DNA. Of around 260,000 clones listed, 75% to 95% were seen once; the top ten hold under 3%. Seattle's enrolled individuals joined amid active infection and were then monitored longitudinally.

The sequenced sample consisted of peripheral blood. The V call is TRBV5-1, the J call TRBJ1-4; D possibly corresponds to TRBD1 (5 bases). This TCR was sampled from a person between 18 and 35 years old with COVID-19, enrolled during active disease. CDR3 nucleotide sequence: TGCGCCAGCAGTAGGGGAGGGACGCGAAAACTGTTTTTT. This sequence encodes CASSRGGTRKLFF. Together with reference TRBV5-1 and TRBJ1-4, the CDR3 gives the full variable domain: KAGVTQTPRYLIKTRGQQVTLSCSPISGHRSVSWYQQTPGQGLQFLFEYFSETQRNKGNFPGRFSGRQFSNSRSEMNVSTLELGDSALYLCASSRGGTRKLFFGSGTQLSVL.